This TCR beta chain was captured in a study of CD8 T cells in Susac syndrome. This CDR3 has 15 amino acids. Deletions cut 0 bases from V and 0 bases from J, with 8 bases between. Germline assignment: CDR1 MNHEY and CDR2 SMNVEV (reference sequence). A quantity of about 0.5 to 1 ug RNA underwent reverse transcription using random hexamers. In TCRdb, the immunoSEQ multiplex PCR reads were re-called with MiXCR into one record per CDR3 protein. The data show tens of thousands of distinct CDR3 sequences, with about 93% seen just once and about 0.3% held by the top ten. Sequencing input: CD8+ T cells from PBMCs. The sequence was obtained from a human donor in good health. The V call is TRBV27, the J call TRBJ1-1; D ambiguous. The CDR3 here is CASSLSKTLNTEAFF. The CDR3 nucleotides are TGTGCCAGCAGTTTATCAAAGACTTTGAACACTGAAGCTTTCTTT.